This paragraph reports one T cell receptor (beta chain). What it binds is not known. This sequence may be a read error, since a much larger clone differs from it by one base. This sample stems from a study of molecular identifiers for immune sequencing clone quantification. Study-wide points: Among effectors, clones above 20 RNA copies held over 97% of molecules; among naive cells, under 1%. Spiked Jurkat TCR RNA from one cell was reportedly detectable among around 1 million naive cells.

TCRdb re-called the PCR reads through MiXCR, storing one row per CDR3 protein. In the table there are more than 450,000 distinct CDR3 sequences, under 30% of which are singletons. The CDR3 has 14 amino acids. With 7 bases clipped from V and 3 bases from J, the junction kept 6 bases outside the gene matches. Germline V gene sequence: CDR1 LNHDA, CDR2 SQIVND (reference sequence). Sequenced: naive CD8+ T cells from blood, with Jurkat cell RNA spiked in. Noted subset: FACS-sorted CD8+CD4-CCR7+CD45RA+ naive T cells. The V gene is TRBV19, the J gene TRBJ2-7, with 10 bases aligning to TRBD1. This sequence originates from a human donor in good health. Some libraries in this study had Jurkat cell RNA spiked in. The CDR3 bases are TGTGCCAGTAATACCTGGGACAGGGGCTACGAGCAGTACTTC. It translates to CASNTWDRGYEQYF.